This T cell receptor beta chain was sequenced for a study of shared clonotypes between healthy human individuals. This CDR3 has 17 amino acids. The junction had 6 bases not matched to a gene; V was cut back by 3 bases and J by 3 bases. Germline CDR1 reads KGHSH; CDR2 reads LQKENI. A remark on this clone: Antigen unknown.

The authors ran unsorted PBMC replicate PCRs on 250 to 300 ng DNA, approximately 31,000 T cell genomes. Per the study methods: As immunoSEQ supplied junction-only sequences (without quality scores), filtering differed. Using immunoSEQ multiplex PCR, the repertoire was profiled, and TCRdb retains in-frame clones only, with some absent. For V, J and clone size, that table is used; D and trimming come from the DNA. The table lists roughly 500,000 clones, 81% of them singletons. Whole-study results and caveats: Represented genetic and exposure-history diversity was restricted by having few donors.

V gene TRBV18 combines with J gene TRBJ1-3; 12 nucleotides agree with TRBD1. This receptor was identified in a woman aged 40 to 49 in good health. Some clones in this sample may be carry-over from other donors' samples. The source material was PBMCs. CDR3 sequence reads: CASSPTGTGGGGNTIYF. The CDR3 DNA sequence: TGTGCCAGCTCACCCACCGGGACAGGGGGCGGTGGAAACACCATATATTTT.